This TCR beta chain was sequenced during a study of blood T cell repertoires in COVID-19. Study information: Acute and convalescent COVID-19 specimens originated in the United States, Italy and Spain. T cells, B-cell-depleted T cells, or PBMCs provided the cDNA or gDNA that served as material.

The V and J ends lost 5 bases and 9 bases, in that order; junction bases with no gene match: 13. Looked up from germline, CDR1 is SGHRS and CDR2 is YFSETQ. This CDR3 contains 14 residues. In the authors' workflow: Reference gene primer amplification gave nucleated cell count estimates. Libraries were prepared by immunoSEQ multiplex PCR; TCRdb keeps only in-frame clonotypes and omits some of them. V, J and clone size were drawn from that table, and D and trimming were deduced from the DNA. The sample holds fewer than 55,000 clones; under 70% are singletons and the top ten take around 10%. The table lists this clone with a few counts.

The chain combines TRBV5-1 with TRBJ2-5, with TRBD2 identical over 7 bases. This sequence was found in an older woman with acute or convalescent COVID-19. Sequences were obtained from peripheral blood. The CDR3 loop reads CASRSPGGSLAQYF. As DNA, the CDR3 is TGCGCCAGCAGGTCCCCGGGGGGTTCATTGGCCCAGTACTTC.